The source of this T cell receptor beta chain is a study of blood T cell repertoires in COVID-19. About the study: Italy, Spain and the United States were the sources of the convalescent and acute COVID-19 samples. PBMCs, B-cell-depleted T cells, or T cells provided the cDNA or gDNA that made up the material.

The J segment lost 6 bases and the V segment lost 5 bases, leaving 7 bases of the junction unmatched. Germline V lookup: CDR1 MNHEY, CDR2 SMNVEV (reference sequence). The CDR3 loop spans 16 amino acids. As handled by the study authors: Nucleated cell counts were estimated from reference gene primer amplification. Clones were read by immunoSEQ multiplex PCR, and TCRdb kept only the in-frame ones, dropping some. V, J and clone size reflect that table, while D and trimming were determined from the DNA. The data contain more than 30,000 clones, about 80% of them seen just once; the ten biggest clones take up around 15%. This clone is a singleton in its sample.

The V and J genes are TRBV27 and TRBJ2-1, with TRBD2 matching 13 bases. Source material: peripheral blood. The receptor comes from a woman in her seventies with acute or convalescent COVID-19. The CDR3 here is CASSVRTSGRANEQFF. The CDR3 DNA follows: TGTGCCAGCAGTGTCCGGACTAGCGGGAGAGCCAATGAGCAGTTCTTC.